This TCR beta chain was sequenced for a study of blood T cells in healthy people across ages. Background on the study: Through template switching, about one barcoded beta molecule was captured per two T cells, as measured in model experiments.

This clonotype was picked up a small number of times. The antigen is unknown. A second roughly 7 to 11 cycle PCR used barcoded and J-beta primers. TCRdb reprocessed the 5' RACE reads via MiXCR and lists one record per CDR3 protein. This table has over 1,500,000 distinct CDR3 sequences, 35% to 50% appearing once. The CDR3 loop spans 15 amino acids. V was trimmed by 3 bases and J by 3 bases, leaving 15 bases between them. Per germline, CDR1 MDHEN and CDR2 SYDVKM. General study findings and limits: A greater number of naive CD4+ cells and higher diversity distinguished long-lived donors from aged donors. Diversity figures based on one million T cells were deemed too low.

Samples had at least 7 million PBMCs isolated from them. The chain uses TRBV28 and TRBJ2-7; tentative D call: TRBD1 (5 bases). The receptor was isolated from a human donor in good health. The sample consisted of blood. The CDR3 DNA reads TGTGCCAGCAGTTTCACAGGTATCATGGGCTACGAGCAGTACTTC. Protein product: CASSFTGIMGYEQYF.